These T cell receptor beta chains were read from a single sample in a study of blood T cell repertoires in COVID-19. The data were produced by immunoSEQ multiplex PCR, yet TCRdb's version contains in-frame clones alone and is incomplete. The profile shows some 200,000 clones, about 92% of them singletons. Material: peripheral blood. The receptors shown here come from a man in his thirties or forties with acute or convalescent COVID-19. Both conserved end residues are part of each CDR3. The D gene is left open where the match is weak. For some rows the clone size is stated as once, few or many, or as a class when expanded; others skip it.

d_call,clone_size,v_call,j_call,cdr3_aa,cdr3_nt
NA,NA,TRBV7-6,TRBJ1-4,CASSSTRGTNEKLFF,TGTGCCAGCAGCTCGACACGTGGAACTAATGAAAAACTGTTTTTT
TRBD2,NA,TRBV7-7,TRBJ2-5,CASKAGLAGLETQYF,TGTGCTAGCAAGGCCGGACTAGCGGGGTTGGAGACCCAGTACTTC
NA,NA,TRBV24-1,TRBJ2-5,CATSLTGSGTQYF,TGTGCCACCAGTCTCACAGGCTCGGGGACCCAGTACTTC
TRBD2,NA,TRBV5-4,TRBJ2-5,CASSYGTSQETQYF,TGTGCCAGCAGCTATGGGACTAGCCAAGAGACCCAGTACTTC
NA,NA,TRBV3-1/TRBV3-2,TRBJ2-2,CASSQAFGYTGELFF,TGTGCCAGCAGCCAAGCTTTCGGGTACACCGGGGAGCTGTTTTTT
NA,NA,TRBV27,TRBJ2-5,CASSLTPRTQETQYF,TGTGCCAGCAGTCTAACCCCCCGTACCCAAGAGACCCAGTACTTC
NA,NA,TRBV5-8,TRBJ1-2,CASSLSASYSYGYTF,TGTGCCAGCAGCTTGTCTGCGTCTTATAGCTATGGCTACACCTTC
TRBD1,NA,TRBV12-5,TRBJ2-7,CASGKRQGSYEQYF,TGTGCTAGTGGAAAAAGACAGGGATCCTACGAGCAGTACTTC
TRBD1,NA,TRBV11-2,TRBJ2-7,CASSPWTGKSYEQYF,TGTGCCAGCAGCCCCTGGACAGGGAAAAGCTACGAGCAGTACTTC
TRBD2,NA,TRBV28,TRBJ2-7,CASSSPSGGNSYEQYF,TGTGCCAGCAGTTCCCCCTCGGGAGGGAACTCCTACGAGCAGTACTTC
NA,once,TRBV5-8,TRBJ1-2,CASSFEVGYGYTF,TGTGCCAGCAGCTTCGAGGTGGGCTATGGCTACACCTTC
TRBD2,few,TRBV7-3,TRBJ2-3,CASSPGLAFTDTQYF,TGTGCCAGCAGCCCGGGACTAGCTTTCACAGATACGCAGTATTTT
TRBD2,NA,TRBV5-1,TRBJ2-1,CASSLWLAGGDEQFF,TGCGCCAGCAGCTTGTGGCTAGCGGGAGGCGATGAGCAGTTCTTC
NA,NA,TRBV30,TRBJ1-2,CAWADRIYGYTF,TGTGCCTGGGCAGATCGAATCTATGGCTACACCTTC
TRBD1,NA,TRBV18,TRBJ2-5,CASSPPGQFPLRETQYF,TGTGCCAGCTCACCGCCGGGACAGTTCCCGTTGCGAGAGACCCAGTACTTC
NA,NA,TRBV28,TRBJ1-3,CASSLTLGEGNTIYF,TGTGCCAGCAGCCTCACCTTGGGCGAAGGAAACACCATATATTTT
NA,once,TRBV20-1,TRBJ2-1,CSAKFGNEQFF,TGCAGTGCCAAATTCGGCAATGAGCAGTTCTTC
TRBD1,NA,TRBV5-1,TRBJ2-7,CASSRGQYEQYF,TGCGCCAGCAGCAGGGGGCAATACGAGCAGTACTTC
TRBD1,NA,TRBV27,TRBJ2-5,CASSLTGGQETQYF,TGTGCCAGCAGTTTAACAGGGGGACAGGAGACCCAGTACTTC
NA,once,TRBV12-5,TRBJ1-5,CASGPARGGNQPQHF,TGTGCTAGTGGTCCCGCTAGGGGTGGCAATCAGCCCCAGCATTTT
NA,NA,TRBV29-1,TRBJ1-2,CSVGGRGNYYGYTF,TGCAGCGTTGGGGGGAGGGGGAACTACTATGGCTACACCTTC
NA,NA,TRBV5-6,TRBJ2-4,CASTSGAALIAKNIQYF,TGTGCCAGCACGTCAGGGGCCGCCCTAATTGCCAAAAACATTCAGTACTTC
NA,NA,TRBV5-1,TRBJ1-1,CASSRAGPNTEAFF,TGCGCCAGCAGCCGGGCAGGGCCGAACACTGAAGCTTTCTTT
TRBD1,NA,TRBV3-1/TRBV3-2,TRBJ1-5,CASSQGDRVQPQHF,TGTGCCAGCAGCCAAGGGGACAGGGTCCAGCCCCAGCATTTT
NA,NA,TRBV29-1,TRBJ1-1,CSVGTVEAFF,TGCAGCGTTGGAACGGTTGAAGCTTTCTTT
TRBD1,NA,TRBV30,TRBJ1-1,CAWSVLGTGNTEAFF,TGTGCCTGGAGTGTACTTGGGACAGGGAACACTGAAGCTTTCTTT
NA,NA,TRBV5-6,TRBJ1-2,CASSLGTDYGYTF,TGTGCCAGCAGCTTGGGGACAGACTATGGCTACACCTTC
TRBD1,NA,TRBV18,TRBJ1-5,CASSTSVAGGNQPQHF,TGTGCCAGCTCCACCTCCGTGGCAGGGGGGAATCAGCCCCAGCATTTT
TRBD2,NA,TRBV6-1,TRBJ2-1,CASSDLAGDLSEQFF,TGTGCCAGCAGTGATCTAGCGGGGGACCTCTCGGAGCAGTTCTTC
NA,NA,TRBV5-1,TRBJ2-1,CASSSQYGTINEQFF,TGCGCCAGCAGCTCGCAGTACGGAACTATTAATGAGCAGTTCTTC